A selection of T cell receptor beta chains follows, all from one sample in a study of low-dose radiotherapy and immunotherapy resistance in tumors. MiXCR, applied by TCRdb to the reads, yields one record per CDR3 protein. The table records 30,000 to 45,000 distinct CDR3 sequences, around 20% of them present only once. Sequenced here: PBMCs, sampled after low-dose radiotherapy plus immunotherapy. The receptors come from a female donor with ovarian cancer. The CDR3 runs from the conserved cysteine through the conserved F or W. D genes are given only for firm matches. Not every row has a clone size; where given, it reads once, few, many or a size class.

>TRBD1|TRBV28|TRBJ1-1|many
CASSPLGQGNTEAFF
TGTGCCAGCAGTCCACTCGGACAGGGTAACACTGAAGCTTTCTTT
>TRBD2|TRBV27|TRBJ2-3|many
CASSRKSGFSGGGSTDTQYF
TGTGCCAGCAGCCGCAAGTCTGGGTTTAGCGGGGGGGGAAGCACAGATACGCAGTATTTT
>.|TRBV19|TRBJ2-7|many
CASTSRGAPYEQYF
TGTGCCAGTACCTCACGCGGGGCGCCCTACGAGCAGTACTTC
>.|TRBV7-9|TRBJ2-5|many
CASSSSGFETQYF
TGTGCCAGCAGCTCGTCGGGTTTTGAGACCCAGTACTTC
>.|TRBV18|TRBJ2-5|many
CASSTPETQYF
TGTGCCAGCTCCACCCCAGAGACCCAGTACTTC
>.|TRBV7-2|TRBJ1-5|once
CASSPYTLRGLGQPQHF
TGTGCCAGCAGCCCCTATACATTACGGGGGCTTGGGCAGCCCCAGCATTTT
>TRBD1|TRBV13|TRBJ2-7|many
CASRGQGFGEQYF
TGTGCCAGCAGGGGACAGGGGTTTGGCGAGCAGTACTTC
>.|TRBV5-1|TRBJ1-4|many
CASSSQPRANEKLFF
TGCGCCAGCAGCTCTCAGCCGCGGGCTAATGAAAAACTGTTTTTT
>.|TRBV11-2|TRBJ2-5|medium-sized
CASSPRPTSETQYF
TGTGCCAGCAGCCCCCGTCCGACTTCTGAGACCCAGTACTTC
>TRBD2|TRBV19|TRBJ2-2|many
CASSRGLADTGELFF
TGTGCCAGTAGTAGGGGACTAGCGGACACCGGGGAGCTGTTTTTT
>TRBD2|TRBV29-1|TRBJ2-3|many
CSVRSGGASDTQYF
TGCAGCGTTCGGAGCGGGGGGGCCTCGGATACGCAGTATTTT
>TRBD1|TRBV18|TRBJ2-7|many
CASSPRTGVYEQYF
TGTGCCAGCTCACCTCGGACAGGGGTCTACGAGCAGTACTTC
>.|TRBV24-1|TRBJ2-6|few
CATSQASGANVLTF
TGTGCCACCAGTCAGGCCTCTGGGGCCAACGTCCTGACTTTC
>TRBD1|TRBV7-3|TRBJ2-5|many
CASSLSLDRARETQYF
TGTGCCAGCAGCCTGTCTTTGGACAGGGCTCGCGAGACCCAGTACTTC
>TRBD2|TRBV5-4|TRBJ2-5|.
CASSWGLGVQETQYF
TGTGCCAGCAGCTGGGGACTAGGAGTACAAGAGACCCAGTACTTC
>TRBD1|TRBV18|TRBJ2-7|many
CASSPPGQPSEQYF
TGTGCCAGCTCACCACCGGGACAGCCTTCCGAGCAGTACTTC
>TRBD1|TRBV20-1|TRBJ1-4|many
CSAGDRGREKLFF
TGCAGTGCCGGAGACAGGGGGCGTGAAAAACTGTTTTTT
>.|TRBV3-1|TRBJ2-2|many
CASSLRRSSIIGELFF
TGTGCCAGCAGCCTCCGAAGGTCCAGTATAATCGGGGAGCTGTTTTTT
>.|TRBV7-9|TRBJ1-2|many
CASSLNSNYGYTF
TGTGCCAGCAGCTTAAATAGTAACTATGGCTACACCTTC
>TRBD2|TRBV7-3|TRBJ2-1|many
CASSPGRAYNEQFF
TGTGCCAGCAGCCCCGGGAGGGCCTACAATGAGCAGTTCTTC
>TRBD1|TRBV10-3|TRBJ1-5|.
CAITSDRDNQPQHF
TGTGCCATCACCTCCGACAGGGACAATCAGCCCCAGCATTTT
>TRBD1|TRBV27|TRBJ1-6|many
CASSPGQGWTPLHF
TGTGCCAGCAGTCCAGGACAGGGGTGGACACCCCTCCACTTT